Below, 10 T cell receptor beta chains from the same sample are listed, as sequenced in a study of T cell responses to AZD1222 COVID-19 vaccine. Assay: immunoSEQ multiplex PCR; the TCRdb copy retains only in-frame clones and omits some. The data hold around 130,000 clones, with 75% to 95% observed a single time. The sequencing here drew on peripheral blood, taken 28 days after the second AZD1222 dose. The source of these receptors is an adult who received the AZD1222 COVID-19 vaccine.

This clone showed up just once. An end of the junction differs from the germline gene, which may be a read error. This chain uses TRBV7-6 with TRBJ1-2, with 11 bases fitting TRBD1. The length of the CDR3 is 11 residues. Germline-derived CDR1 and CDR2 are SGHVS and FNYEAQ. For the CDR3, the DNA is TGTGCCAGCAGCTCCTCGGGACAGGGGGACTTC. Protein sequence: CASSSSGQGDF.

The chain links TRBV11-3 to TRBJ2-1, with TRBD2 matching over 9 bases. The CDR3 totals 15 residues. V gave up 5 bases and J gave up 0 bases; unmatched junction bases: 2. Germline V gene lookup returns CDR1 SGHNT and CDR2 YENEEA. The CDR3 is CASSRSGSSYNEQFF. The CDR3 DNA sequence: TGTGCCAGCAGCCGTAGCGGGAGCTCCTACAATGAGCAGTTCTTC.

The rearrangement joins TRBV7-9 to TRBJ2-5; D is uncertain. CDR3 length equals 16 residues. The germline CDR1 and CDR2 sequences are SEHNR and FQNEAQ (reference sequence). V was shortened by 1 base and J by 1 base, with 13 bases between the two germline ends. The CDR3 DNA reads TGTGCCAGCAGCTTAGGCCAGGCCCTACTCCAAGAGACCCAGTACTTC. It yields the protein CASSLGQALLQETQYF.

This clone was recorded once. V and J are TRBV7-2 and TRBJ2-3; 7 bases align to TRBD2. Germline CDR1 is SGHTA and CDR2 is FQGNSA. Trimming at V came to 1 base and at J to 3 bases, leaving 4 bases not matched to a gene. The CDR3 totals 15 residues. CDR3 coding DNA: TGTGCCAGCAGCTTAGACGGCGGGGGAACAGATACGCAGTATTTT. It encodes CASSLDGGGTDTQYF.

The chain has TRBV4-1 and TRBJ2-3; 7 positions match TRBD1. The ends lost 4 bases at V and 6 bases at J; junction bases unmatched: 4. The CDR3 covers 13 residues. From germline, CDR1 is MGHRA and CDR2 YSYEKL. CDR3 in amino acids: CASSLRGQDTQYF. The CDR3 bases are TGCGCCAGCAGCCTAAGGGGACAGGATACGCAGTATTTT.

The genes are TRBV20-1 and TRBJ1-2; no clear D. This CDR3 spans 11 amino acids. CDR1 is DFQATT and CDR2 is SNEGSKA in the germline V gene (reference sequence). The ends were cut back, 3 bases at V and 8 bases at J, with 10 bases in the middle. The CDR3 coding sequence is TGCAGTGCTAGGCCCCCCGGGGGCTACACCTTC. Amino acid sequence: CSARPPGGYTF.

V is TRBV6-2 or TRBV6-3 and J is TRBJ1-3; D ambiguous. CDR1 and CDR2 from the germline V gene are MNHEY and SVGEGT. V lost 2 bases, J lost 1 base, and 12 bases lay in between. The CDR3 contains 16 residues. This chain's CDR3 is CASSYIMWLSGNTIYF. The CDR3 DNA is TGTGCCAGCAGTTACATCATGTGGCTTTCTGGAAACACCATATATTTT.

This sequence joins TRBV13 and TRBJ1-1; no clear D. The V gene lost 5 bases and the J gene lost 8 bases, with 12 bases spanning the gap. Germline values: CDR1 PRHDT, CDR2 FYEKMQ (reference sequence). This CDR3 has 12 residues. The CDR3 here is CASSPQRPEAFF. CDR3 nucleotide sequence: TGTGCCAGCAGCCCACAGAGACCCGAAGCTTTCTTT.

This chain joins TRBV7-9 and TRBJ1-5; no definite D call. Looked up from germline, CDR1 is SEHNR and CDR2 is FQNEAQ (reference sequence). This CDR3 contains 12 residues. The V gene lost 3 bases and the J gene lost 7 bases, with 7 bases spanning the gap. The DNA of the CDR3 is TGTGCCAGCAGCTTGGCGGACCAGCCCCAGCATTTT. It encodes CASSLADQPQHF.

The chain is built from TRBV6-6 and TRBJ1-1; perhaps TRBD1 as D (5 bases). CDR3 length equals 11 residues. CDR1 is MNHNY and CDR2 is SVGAGI in the germline V gene (reference sequence). Trimming pared 2 bases from V and 7 bases from J, leaving 5 bases between. The CDR3 is CASSYDSEAFF. CDR3 DNA: TGTGCCAGCAGTTACGACAGTGAAGCTTTCTTT.